The clone carrying this T cell receptor beta chain was seen a handful of times. Its antigen is unknown. The data were obtained in a study of shared clonotypes between healthy human individuals. Study-level findings and limits: Naive subsets generally exceeded memory subsets in estimated richness. In a few donors, roughly 5.2% of naive CD4 clonotypes appeared in common.

Here immunoSEQ multiplex PCR was the method, and the copy in TCRdb shows in-frame clones only, minus some. This sample yields about 1 million clones, of which around 74% are seen a single time; roughly 1.4% belongs to the top ten. The CDR3 loop spans 14 amino acids. J gave up 3 bases and V 5 bases, and 4 bases lay outside the gene matches. CDR1 and CDR2 (germline): SGHNT, YENEEA. This sequence originates from a young man in good health. The chain couples TRBV11-3 to TRBJ1-1; 9 bases are a match to TRBD1. The material sequenced was memory CD4+ T cells sorted from blood. Stated subset: CD45RA-negative fraction. Written as DNA, the CDR3 is TGTGCCAGCAGCAAACAGGGGGCGGACACTGAAGCTTTCTTT. This sequence encodes CASSKQGADTEAFF.